This is a list of T cell receptor beta chains from one sample in a study of cytotoxic CD8 clonotypes in ibrutinib-treated CLL. Produced via immunoSEQ multiplex PCR; TCRdb's table is partial and in-frame only. The sample lists fewer than 50,000 clones; approximately 50% were seen once. The sequences come from PBMCs, collected after 12 months of ibrutinib treatment. Receptors were obtained from a human donor with chronic lymphocytic leukemia. The CDR3 runs from the conserved cysteine through the conserved F or W. The order of the fields is J gene, V gene, clone size, D gene, CDR3 DNA, CDR3 protein. D genes are given only for firm matches. Rows give clone size only sometimes, using once, few, many, or a class for an expanded clone.

TRBJ1-4 TRBV6-6 - - TGTGCCAGCAGTTCCCTACAGGCTCCTACTAATGAAAAACTGTTTTTT CASSSLQAPTNEKLFF
TRBJ2-1 TRBV19 - TRBD2 TGTGCCAGTAGTACAACTAGCGCCAAATACAATGAGCAGTTCTTC CASSTTSAKYNEQFF
TRBJ2-4 TRBV30 - - TGTGCCTGGAGACGGGGAGTTCTAGCCAAAAACATTCAGTACTTC CAWRRGVLAKNIQYF
TRBJ2-3 TRBV12-5 few TRBD2 TGTGCTAGTGGTTCGGGGGGTGATACGCAGTATTTT CASGSGGDTQYF
TRBJ1-2 TRBV2 few - TGTGCCAGCAGAGGGGACTTTGAGGGCTACACCTTC CASRGDFEGYTF
TRBJ2-5 TRBV6-6 many - TGTGCCAGCAGTGACTACAGCACAGGGTTCGGAGAGACCCAGTACTTC CASSDYSTGFGETQYF
TRBJ1-3 TRBV6-6 - - TGTGCCAGCAGGAGGGAGAGCTCTGGAAACACCATATATTTT CASRRESSGNTIYF
TRBJ2-7 TRBV5-4 - - TGTGCCAGCAGCTTGGCGAGACAGAGATCAAACCAGCAGTACTTC CASSLARQRSNQQYF
TRBJ2-2 TRBV2 - TRBD2 TGTGCCAGCAACACGGGGGCTAGCGGGAGCTCCGGGGAGCTGTTTTTT CASNTGASGSSGELFF
TRBJ2-2 TRBV4-1 - - TGCGCCAGCAGCCAAGCCGAGGGAGAACTTACCGGGGAGCTGTTTTTT CASSQAEGELTGELFF
TRBJ1-2 TRBV11-1 medium-sized - TGTGCCAGCAGCTTAGACGGGAACTATGGCTACACCTTC CASSLDGNYGYTF
TRBJ1-1 TRBV18 few - TGTGCCAGCTCACCAGGGGAGAACACTGAAGCTTTCTTT CASSPGENTEAFF
TRBJ2-7 TRBV2 - TRBD1 TGTGCCAGCAAGCACAGGGGCGACGAGCAGTACTTC CASKHRGDEQYF
TRBJ1-2 TRBV27 few TRBD1 TGTGCCAGCCGGGACAGGCCCAACTATGGCTACACCTTC CASRDRPNYGYTF
TRBJ1-1 TRBV4-2 few - TGTGCCAGCAGCCTTTCGGACAGCACACAGGAAGCTTTCTTT CASSLSDSTQEAFF
TRBJ2-2 TRBV7-2 - - TGTGCCAGCAGCTTGGATCGTAACACCGGGGAGCTGTTTTTT CASSLDRNTGELFF
TRBJ2-6 TRBV28 - - TGTGCCAGCAGTCCTCCCAAGGTTCCTGGGGCCAACGTCCTGACTTTC CASSPPKVPGANVLTF
TRBJ2-7 TRBV7-6 - - TGTGCCAGCAGCCGCGAAACCATTCCCTCCTACGAGCAGTACTTC CASSRETIPSYEQYF
TRBJ1-1 TRBV2 - - TGTGCCAGCGGCTTTGGAGGAACTGAAGCTTTCTTT CASGFGGTEAFF
TRBJ1-1 TRBV7-9 once - TGTGCCAGCAGCTTGAGAGTTTTGAACACTGAAGCTTTCTTT CASSLRVLNTEAFF
TRBJ2-5 TRBV7-3 - - TGTGCCAGCAGCCCCTCCAGGTACCAAGAGACCCAGTACTTC CASSPSRYQETQYF
TRBJ1-1 TRBV7-9 many - TGTGCCAGCAGCTTGGTGAACCGCGAAGCTTTCTTT CASSLVNREAFF
TRBJ1-6 TRBV7-9 - TRBD1 TGTGCCAGCAGCTTAGCTTGGGACAGGAGCTCCTATAATTCACCCCTCCACTTT CASSLAWDRSSYNSPLHF
TRBJ2-7 TRBV11-2 - - TGTGCCAGCAGCTTGCAGAGGAGCTCCTACGAGCAGTACTTC CASSLQRSSYEQYF
TRBJ1-2 TRBV7-9 - TRBD1 TGTGCCAGCAGCCCACCAAAGGGACAGGGGCTTGCTAACTATGGCTACACCTTC CASSPPKGQGLANYGYTF
TRBJ2-7 TRBV11-2 many - TGTGCCAGCAGCTTAGATGCCAGGTCAGGAGACGAGCAGTACTTC CASSLDARSGDEQYF
TRBJ2-3 TRBV19 - - TGTGCCACCGTAACGTATGATACGCAGTATTTT CATVTYDTQYF
TRBJ1-2 TRBV11-3 - TRBD1 TGTGCCAGCAGCCCCCGGGGACAGTTCTATGGCTACACCTTC CASSPRGQFYGYTF
TRBJ2-5 TRBV2 once TRBD1 TGTGCCAGCAGTGAACAGGGACAGGGGAATTACTTC CASSEQGQGNYF